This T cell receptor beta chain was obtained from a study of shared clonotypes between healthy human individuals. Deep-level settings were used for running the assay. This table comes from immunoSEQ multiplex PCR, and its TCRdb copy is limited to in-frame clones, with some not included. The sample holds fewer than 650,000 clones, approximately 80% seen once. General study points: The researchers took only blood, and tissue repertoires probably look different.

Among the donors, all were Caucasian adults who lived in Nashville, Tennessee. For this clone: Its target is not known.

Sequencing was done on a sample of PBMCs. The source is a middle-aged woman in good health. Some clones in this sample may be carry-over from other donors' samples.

The CDR3 protein is CASSAVQGLQFF. The CDR3 nucleotides are TGTGCCAGCAGCGCGGTACAGGGGTTGCAGTTCTTC. J is TRBJ2-1 and V is TRBV7-3; 7 bases line up with TRBD1. The CDR3 contains 12 residues. Trimming took 5 bases from V and 12 from J; bases not matched to a gene: 7. Germline V lookup: CDR1 SGHTA, CDR2 FQGTGA.